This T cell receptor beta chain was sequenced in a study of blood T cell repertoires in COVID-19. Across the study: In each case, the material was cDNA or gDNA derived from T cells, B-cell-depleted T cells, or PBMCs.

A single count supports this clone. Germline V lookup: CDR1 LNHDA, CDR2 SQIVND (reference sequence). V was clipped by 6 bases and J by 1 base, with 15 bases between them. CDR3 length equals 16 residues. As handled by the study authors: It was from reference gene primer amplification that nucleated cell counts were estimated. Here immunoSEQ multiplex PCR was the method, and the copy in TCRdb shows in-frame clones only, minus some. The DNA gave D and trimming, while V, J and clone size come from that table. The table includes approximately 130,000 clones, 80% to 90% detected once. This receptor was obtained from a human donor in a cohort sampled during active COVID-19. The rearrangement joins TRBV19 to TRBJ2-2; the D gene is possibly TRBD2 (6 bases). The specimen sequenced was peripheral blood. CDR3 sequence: CASRISGGGNTGELFF. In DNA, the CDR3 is TGTGCCAGTAGGATTTCCGGGGGAGGGAACACCGGGGAGCTGTTTTTT. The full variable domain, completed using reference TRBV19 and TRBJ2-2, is DGGITQSPKYLFRKEGQNVTLSCEQNLNHDAMYWYRQDPGQGLRLIYYSQIVNDFQKGDIAEGYSVSREKKESFPLTVTSAQKNPTAFYLCASRISGGGNTGELFFGEGSRLTVL.